Below are 21 T cell receptor beta chains sequenced from a single sample in a study of T cells in Graves' hyperthyroidism and ophthalmopathy. TCR beta CDR3 regions were amplified from RNA transcripts. HTBI primers were employed in a first-round RT-PCR of the TCR CDR3. TCRdb used MiXCR to reprocess the multiplex PCR reads, holding one entry per CDR3 protein. The table records 400,000 or so distinct CDR3 sequences, roughly an eighth of them present only once. Source material: blood. The receptors derive from a man aged 45 to 65 with Graves' ophthalmopathy.

This clonotype was detected only a few times. The rearrangement links TRBV7-9 to TRBJ2-2, with D perhaps matching TRBD1 or TRBD2 (5 bases each). V lost 7 bases to trimming and J lost 0 bases, with 24 bases between them. The CDR3 consists of 19 residues. The germline V gene has CDR1 SEHNR and CDR2 FQNEAQ (reference sequence). This chain's CDR3 is CASITSGGAGYSNTGELFF. The CDR3 nucleotides read TGTGCCAGCATCACCTCAGGTGGGGCGGGTTATTCGAACACCGGGGAGCTGTTTTTT.

This clonotype was counted at least ten times. The genes are TRBV11-2 and TRBJ2-1; 7 bases fit TRBD2. The CDR3 covers 16 residues. V lost 7 bases to trimming and J lost 8 bases; unmatched junction nucleotides: 17. Germline V gene data show CDR1 as SGHAT and CDR2 as FQNNGV. In DNA, the CDR3 is TGTGCCAGCACCACACAAAGCGGACTAGTTTCCCATGAGCAGTTCTTC. It codes for CASTTQSGLVSHEQFF.

This clonotype was observed at least ten times. The CDR3 reads CASTILAGDGETQYF. CDR3 bases: TGTGCCAGCACGATACTAGCGGGAGACGGGGAGACCCAGTACTTC. The rearrangement joins TRBV6-1 to TRBJ2-5; 11 nucleotides match TRBD2. Germline-derived CDR1 and CDR2 are MNHNS and SASEGT. Unmatched junction bases numbered 9, after V lost 7 bases and J lost 5 bases. This CDR3 comprises 15 residues.

This clonotype has ten or more counts. The rearrangement joins TRBV18 to TRBJ2-7; weak D call: TRBD1 (6 bases). V lost 5 bases and J 1 base, leaving 9 bases between the germline ends. Germline CDR1 is KGHSH and CDR2 is LQKENI. CDR3 length: 13 residues. CDR3 DNA: TGTGCCAGCTCAACGGGACATTCCTACGAGCAGTACTTC. Translation gives CASSTGHSYEQYF.

The chain recombines TRBV4-2 with TRBJ2-3; 11 bases fit TRBD2. J was trimmed by 8 bases and V by 2 bases; bases with no gene match: 18. Germline V gene sequence: CDR1 LGHNA, CDR2 YNFKEQ. CDR3 length equals 19 residues. CDR3 protein: CASSQTLAGESGRTGTQYF. The DNA of the CDR3 is TGTGCCAGCAGCCAAACACTAGCGGGGGAGAGTGGACGGACTGGTACGCAGTATTTT.

This clonotype was picked up a small number of times. This chain links TRBV19 with TRBJ1-2, with 8 bases that match TRBD1. Trimming took 3 bases from V and 5 from J; bases not matched to a gene: 5. Germline V gene data show CDR1 as LNHDA and CDR2 as SQIVND (reference sequence). This CDR3 contains 14 residues. The CDR3 sequence is CASSIGQGPYGYTF. In DNA, the CDR3 is TGTGCCAGTAGTATCGGACAGGGACCTTATGGCTACACCTTC.

This clonotype was picked up a small number of times. The chain combines TRBV10-2 with TRBJ2-1; 8 bases line up with TRBD1. Trimming removed 7 bases from V and 9 bases from J; junction bases left unmatched: 11. CDR1 is WSHSY and CDR2 is SAAADI in the germline V gene. The CDR3 consists of 14 residues. CDR3 nucleotide sequence: TGCGCCAGCACCTTGGACAGGGTTGTGGTTGAGCAGTTCTTC. Its translation is CASTLDRVVVEQFF.

This chain uses TRBV10-1 with TRBJ2-3, with TRBD2 matching over 8 bases. The CDR3 totals 16 residues. Germline-derived CDR1 and CDR2 are WNHNN and SYGVQD (reference sequence). The ends lost 0 bases at V and 0 bases at J; junction bases unmatched: 2. CDR3 amino acids: CASSESASGSTDTQYF. CDR3 nucleotide sequence: TGCGCCAGCAGTGAGTCGGCTAGCGGGAGCACAGATACGCAGTATTTT.

This clonotype was picked up many times. The V call is TRBV3-1, the J call TRBJ2-1; D is unclear. The length of the CDR3 is 14 residues. The V gene's germline CDR1 is LGHDT and CDR2 YNNKEL (reference sequence). Trimming shortened V by 0 bases and J by 10 bases, and 13 bases separated the two germline ends. DNA of the CDR3: TGTGCCAGCAGCCAAGAGAACCTCCGCGCAGAGCAGTTCTTC. Amino acid sequence: CASSQENLRAEQFF.

This clonotype was seen repeatedly, ten times or more. This rearrangement joins TRBV29-1 to TRBJ2-3; D might be TRBD1 (6 bases). The CDR3 consists of 17 residues. Trimming took 4 bases from V and 0 from J, leaving 20 bases between them. The V gene's germline CDR1 is SQVTM and CDR2 ANQGSEA. CDR3 sequence reads: CSVGGHGRISSTDTQYF. DNA for the CDR3: TGCAGCGTTGGGGGACACGGACGGATATCTAGCACAGATACGCAGTATTTT.

The chain joins TRBV11-2 to TRBJ2-7; 8 bases are shared with TRBD1. This CDR3 region has 15 residues. After removal of 5 bases from V and 2 bases from J, the junction contained 8 bases not matched to a gene. Germline-derived CDR1 and CDR2 are SGHAT and FQNNGV. Here the CDR3 DNA reads TGTGCCAGCAGCGACCACCGGGACAGGCCCTACGAGCAGTACTTC. As protein: CASSDHRDRPYEQYF. The full variable domain, in which reference TRBV11-2 and TRBJ2-7 provide the parts outside the CDR3, is EAGVAQSPRYKIIEKRQSVAFWCNPISGHATLYWYQQILGQGPKLLIQFQNNGVVDDSQLPKDRFSAERLKGVDSTLKIQPAKLEDSAVYLCASSDHRDRPYEQYFGPGTRLTVT.

This clonotype was recorded many times. Compared with germline, one end of the junction differs, possibly owing to a read error. This rearrangement joins TRBV7-7 to TRBJ2-5, with a tentative D call TRBD2 (5 bases). The CDR3 is 14 amino acids. The germline CDR1 and CDR2 sequences are SSHAT and FNYEAQ (reference sequence). The CDR3 here is CASSKGLGSETQYF. The CDR3 coding sequence is TGTGCTAGCAGCAAAGGACTGGGGAGCGAGACCCAGTACTTC.

The CDR3 sequence is CASSTRAGSSEAFF. For the CDR3, the DNA is TGTGCCAGCAGTACCCGGGCCGGGAGCTCTGAAGCTTTCTTT. The chain carries TRBV6-1 and TRBJ1-1; no clear D. Trimming stripped 5 bases from V and 6 bases from J, with 16 bases between. In germline, CDR1 is MNHNS, CDR2 SASEGT. The CDR3 is made up of 14 amino acids.

This clonotype was detected only a few times. The CDR3 nucleotides read TGTGCCAGCAGCCAAGACCCCACCCGCAATCAGCCCCAGCATTTT. Encoded protein: CASSQDPTRNQPQHF. The genes are TRBV3-1 and TRBJ1-5, with D unclear. Germline V gene lookup returns CDR1 LGHDT and CDR2 YNNKEL (reference sequence). The CDR3 loop spans 15 amino acids. Trimming removed 0 bases at V and 2 bases at J, with 8 bases between.

This clonotype was detected many times. The rearrangement uses TRBV6-1 and TRBJ1-1, with D perhaps TRBD1 (5 bases). The CDR3 contains 14 residues. Trimming removed 7 bases from V and 3 bases from J, with 15 bases in between. The germline CDR1 and CDR2 sequences are MNHNS and SASEGT. The CDR3 loop is CASKGNVRDTEAFF. As DNA, the CDR3 is TGTGCCAGCAAGGGGAACGTAAGGGACACTGAAGCTTTCTTT.

The table lists this clonotype with many counts. The rearrangement uses TRBV5-1 and TRBJ2-1; no reliable D call. Germline V gene data show CDR1 as SGHRS and CDR2 as YFSETQ. The CDR3 loop spans 15 amino acids. Trimming removed 0 bases at V and 4 bases at J, with 11 bases between. CDR3 DNA sequence: TGCGCCAGCAGCTTGGAAGGGCAGATATACAATGAGCAGTTCTTC. Its protein is CASSLEGQIYNEQFF.

As concerns this clonotype: The junction shows a germline mismatch at one end, possibly a read error. This chain connects TRBV3-1 to TRBJ1-1; D is undetermined. The CDR3 totals 14 residues. CDR1 LGHDT and CDR2 YNNKEL come from the germline V gene (reference sequence). The CDR3 loop reads CAGSRSIADTEAFF. CDR3 sequence (DNA): TGTGCCGGCAGCCGTAGTATTGCGGACACTGAAGCTTTCTTT.

Ten or more counts support this clonotype. The chain has TRBV7-2 and TRBJ2-3, with no clear D. Germline assignment: CDR1 SGHTA and CDR2 FQGNSA. The CDR3 has 14 residues. Trimming cost V 5 bases and J 6 bases, with 15 bases left between them. CDR3 amino acids: CASSRRLGVDTQYF. The CDR3 DNA sequence: TGTGCCAGCAGCCGCCGCCTTGGGGTGGATACGCAGTATTTT.

J is TRBJ1-1 and V is TRBV29-1, with D maybe TRBD1 (6 bases). CDR1 and CDR2 from the germline V gene are SQVTM and ANQGSEA. The CDR3 has 14 residues. Trimming stripped 6 bases from V and 6 bases from J, with 20 bases between. DNA of the CDR3: TGCAGCGTAGGATACAGGGTAATGGTTTCTGAAGCTTTCTTT. Translated: CSVGYRVMVSEAFF.

The chain carries TRBV7-9 and TRBJ2-2; TRBD1 matches 12 bases. J gave up 0 bases and V 8 bases, and 16 bases lay outside the gene matches. Germline lookup yields CDR1 SEHNR and CDR2 FQNEAQ (reference sequence). This CDR3 contains 20 residues. The CDR3 DNA reads as TGTGCCAGCTCACCGAGACCCCCGGGACAGGGGGCGGCGAACACCGGGGAGCTGTTTTTT. Protein: CASSPRPPGQGAANTGELFF.

This clonotype was recorded many times. The V gene is TRBV12-3 or TRBV12-4, the J gene TRBJ1-1, with TRBD1 identical over 8 bases. This CDR3 comprises 17 residues. The V and J ends lost 5 bases and 0 bases, in that order; junction bases with no gene match: 11. The CDR3 DNA follows: TGTGCCAGCAGTCCCGGGACAGGTGGTTGGATGAACACTGAAGCTTTCTTT. The encoded protein is CASSPGTGGWMNTEAFF.